Sequencing of this T cell receptor beta chain was carried out in a study of blood T cell repertoires in COVID-19. On the study more broadly: Spain, Italy and the United States supplied samples that represented acute and convalescent COVID-19.

CDR3 size: 15 residues. In germline, CDR1 is LNHDA, CDR2 SQIVND (reference sequence). V lost 7 bases to trimming and J lost 0 bases, with 10 bases between them. Clones were sequenced by immunoSEQ multiplex PCR, and TCRdb holds only the in-frame ones, with some missing. The table shows approximately 270,000 clones, with roughly 86% occurring only once. This clone was recorded a few times. This chain joins TRBV19 and TRBJ1-6; D unresolved. The source is a man aged 35-49 years with active or convalescent COVID-19. The source material was peripheral blood. The CDR3 loop is CASKLGSSYNSPLHF. In DNA form, the CDR3 reads TGTGCCAGTAAATTGGGGAGCTCCTATAATTCACCCCTCCACTTT. Together with reference TRBV19 and TRBJ1-6, the CDR3 gives the full variable domain: DGGITQSPKYLFRKEGQNVTLSCEQNLNHDAMYWYRQDPGQGLRLIYYSQIVNDFQKGDIAEGYSVSREKKESFPLTVTSAQKNPTAFYLCASKLGSSYNSPLHFGNGTRLTVT.